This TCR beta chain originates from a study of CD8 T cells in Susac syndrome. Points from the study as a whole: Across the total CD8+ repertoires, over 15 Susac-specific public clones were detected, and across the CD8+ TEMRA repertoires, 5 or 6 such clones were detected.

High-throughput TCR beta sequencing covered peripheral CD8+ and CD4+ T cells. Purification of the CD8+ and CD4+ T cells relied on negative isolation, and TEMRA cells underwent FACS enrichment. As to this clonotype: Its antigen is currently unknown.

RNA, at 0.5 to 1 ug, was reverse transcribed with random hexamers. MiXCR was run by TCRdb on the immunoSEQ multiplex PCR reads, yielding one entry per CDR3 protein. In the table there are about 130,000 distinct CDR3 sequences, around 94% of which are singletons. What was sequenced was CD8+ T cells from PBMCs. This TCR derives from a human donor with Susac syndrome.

CDR3 in amino acids: CASGLDILTGNSYEQYF. The CDR3 region has the DNA TGTGCTAGTGGTTTGGACATCCTAACAGGGAACTCCTACGAGCAGTACTTC. The chain uses TRBV12-5 and TRBJ2-7; tentative D call: TRBD1 (6 bases). Germline CDR1 and CDR2: LGHNT and FRNRAP. V lost 1 base, J lost 0 bases, and 16 bases lay in between. This CDR3 region has 17 residues.